A selection of T cell receptor beta chains follows, all from one sample in a study of blood T cell repertoires in COVID-19. Sequenced by immunoSEQ multiplex PCR; TCRdb stores in-frame clones only, minus some. The sample shows tens of thousands of clones, roughly four fifths of them seen only once. The sequenced sample consisted of peripheral blood. The receptor source for this set is a man between 45 and 60 years old with active or convalescent COVID-19. Both conserved end residues are part of each CDR3. Fields, in order: V gene, D gene, clone size, J gene, CDR3 length, CDR3 protein, CDR3 DNA. D genes are given only for firm matches. For some rows the clone size is stated as once, few or many, or as a class when expanded; others skip it.

>TRBV6-1|TRBD2|.|TRBJ2-3|14
CASSEGRGIDTQYF
TGTGCCAGCAGTGAAGGGCGGGGGATAGATACGCAGTATTTT
>TRBV7-2|TRBD1|.|TRBJ2-2|13
CASSLQGAGELFF
TGTGCCAGCAGCTTACAGGGGGCCGGGGAGCTGTTTTTT
>TRBV7-6|.|.|TRBJ2-5|14
CASSLGDFGETQYF
TGTGCCAGCAGCTTAGGGGACTTCGGGGAGACCCAGTACTTC
>TRBV10-3|.|.|TRBJ2-1|14
CAISDAQVKNEQFF
TGTGCCATCAGTGATGCGCAGGTTAAGAATGAGCAGTTCTTC
>TRBV20-1|.|once|TRBJ2-5|12
CSASGQKETQYF
TGCAGTGCTAGTGGACAGAAGGAGACCCAGTACTTC
>TRBV2|TRBD1|.|TRBJ1-1|12
CASREDREEAFF
TGTGCCAGCCGAGAGGACAGGGAGGAAGCTTTCTTT
>TRBV5-1|.|.|TRBJ1-2|13
CASSIQGGDGYTF
TGCGCCAGCAGCATTCAGGGTGGGGATGGCTACACCTTC
>TRBV19|TRBD2|.|TRBJ2-7|15
CATERGSGGKNEQYF
TGTGCCACCGAGAGGGGGAGCGGGGGTAAGAACGAGCAGTACTTC
>TRBV9|TRBD1|.|TRBJ1-2|13
CASSVQGAYGYTF
TGTGCCAGCAGCGTACAGGGGGCCTATGGCTACACCTTC
>TRBV10-3|TRBD1|.|TRBJ2-6|16
CAIRGTGGSGANVLTF
TGTGCCATCAGAGGGACAGGGGGCTCTGGGGCCAACGTCCTGACTTTC
>TRBV9|.|.|TRBJ1-4|17
CASSVESGSIGSEKLFF
TGTGCCAGCAGCGTAGAGTCAGGTTCTATCGGTAGTGAAAAACTGTTTTTT
>TRBV10-3|TRBD1|once|TRBJ2-3|15
CAISEGQGAKDTQYF
TGTGCCATCAGTGAAGGACAGGGGGCCAAAGATACGCAGTATTTT
>TRBV9|TRBD2|.|TRBJ2-1|17
CASSPGTSGGLYNEQFF
TGTGCCAGCAGCCCCGGGACTAGCGGGGGGCTTTACAATGAGCAGTTCTTC
>TRBV3-1/TRBV3-2|.|few|TRBJ2-2|16
CASSQGTGMNTGELFF
TGTGCCAGCAGCCAAGGTACAGGGATGAACACCGGGGAGCTGTTTTTT
>TRBV28|.|.|TRBJ1-2|12
CASSPGFYGYTF
TGTGCCAGCAGCCCAGGGTTCTATGGCTACACCTTC
>TRBV12-3/TRBV12-4|.|.|TRBJ1-2|13
CASSFGQNYGYTF
TGTGCCAGCAGTTTCGGACAGAACTATGGCTACACCTTC
>TRBV23-1|.|.|TRBJ2-7|11
CASSRHHEQYF
TGCGCCAGCAGTCGACACCACGAGCAGTACTTC
>TRBV3-1/TRBV3-2|TRBD1|once|TRBJ2-3|15
CASSQIQGGTDTQYF
TGTGCCAGCAGCCAAATACAGGGGGGCACAGATACGCAGTATTTT
>TRBV19|TRBD2|.|TRBJ2-3|15
CASSPWEGRTDTQYF
TGTGCCAGTAGTCCCTGGGAGGGTCGGACAGATACGCAGTATTTT
>TRBV28|.|.|TRBJ2-3|13
CASTSEHRVTQYF
TGTGCCAGCACTTCGGAACACAGGGTTACGCAGTATTTT
>TRBV30|TRBD2|.|TRBJ2-2|13
CAWSGTSGGWLFF
TGTGCCTGGAGCGGGACTAGCGGGGGATGGCTGTTTTTT
>TRBV28|.|.|TRBJ1-2|14
CASSPSDSNYGYTF
TGTGCCAGCAGTCCCTCGGACAGTAACTATGGCTACACCTTC
>TRBV7-9|.|.|TRBJ2-5|15
CASSFFFAGQETQYF
TGTGCCAGCAGCTTTTTCTTTGCGGGGCAAGAGACCCAGTACTTC
>TRBV5-6|.|.|TRBJ1-5|14
CASTLTGINQPQHF
TGTGCCAGCACCCTAACAGGAATCAATCAGCCCCAGCATTTT
>TRBV10-1|TRBD1|.|TRBJ2-4|15
CASSEDRASKNIQYF
TGCGCCAGCAGTGAGGACAGGGCGTCCAAAAACATTCAGTACTTC
>TRBV3-1/TRBV3-2|.|.|TRBJ1-1|14
CASSSQTGNTEAFF
TGTGCCAGCAGCTCTCAAACGGGGAACACTGAAGCTTTCTTT
>TRBV28|.|.|TRBJ1-5|14
CASSPGDSNQPQHF
TGTGCCAGCAGTCCAGGGGATAGCAATCAGCCCCAGCATTTT
>TRBV5-4|.|few|TRBJ2-1|15
CASSLDGVSYNEQFF
TGTGCCAGCAGCTTGGACGGAGTCTCCTACAATGAGCAGTTCTTC
>TRBV7-9|TRBD2|.|TRBJ2-3|14
CATSLAGGLDTQYF
TGTGCCACCTCACTAGCGGGGGGTTTAGATACGCAGTATTTT
>TRBV20-1|.|.|TRBJ2-5|10
CSARSVTQYF
TGCAGTGCTAGGTCCGTGACCCAGTACTTC
>TRBV30|.|.|TRBJ1-1|13
CAWSVRVGTEAFF
TGTGCCTGGAGTGTACGGGTTGGGACTGAAGCTTTCTTT
>TRBV28|.|.|TRBJ2-7|12
CASSPYSYEQYF
TGTGCCAGCAGTCCCTACTCCTACGAGCAGTACTTC
>TRBV6-5|.|.|TRBJ1-1|13
CASSPGGDTEAFF
TGTGCCAGCAGTCCGGGGGGGGACACTGAAGCTTTCTTT
>TRBV3-1/TRBV3-2|.|once|TRBJ1-2|15
CASSQEGGQNYGYTF
TGTGCCAGCAGCCAAGAGGGTGGGCAGAACTATGGCTACACCTTC
>TRBV24-1|.|.|TRBJ2-6|15
CATSTRAGGANVLTF
TGTGCCACCAGTACGAGGGCTGGCGGGGCCAACGTCCTGACTTTC
>TRBV3-1/TRBV3-2|TRBD2|.|TRBJ2-1|14
CASSLRTGGNEQFF
TGTGCCAGCAGCCTTAGGACGGGGGGCAATGAGCAGTTCTTC
>TRBV29-1|.|.|TRBJ2-3|13
CSVMGLSTDTQYF
TGCAGCGTGATGGGACTGAGCACAGATACGCAGTATTTT
>TRBV25-1|.|medium-sized|TRBJ1-6|13
CASGRGTNSPLHF
TGTGCCAGCGGCCGCGGGACTAATTCACCCCTCCACTTT
>TRBV6-6|.|.|TRBJ1-1|12
CASGRMNTEAFF
TGTGCCAGCGGGAGGATGAACACTGAAGCTTTCTTT
>TRBV7-9|TRBD1|.|TRBJ1-2|13
CASSGQTGTGYTF
TGTGCCAGCAGCGGCCAGACAGGGACTGGCTACACCTTC
>TRBV9|TRBD1|.|TRBJ2-4|16
CASSVGQGLAKNIQYF
TGTGCCAGCAGCGTCGGACAGGGATTAGCCAAAAACATTCAGTACTTC
>TRBV6-6|.|.|TRBJ1-6|14
CASSPGREGSPLHF
TGTGCCAGCAGTCCGGGCAGGGAAGGTTCACCCCTCCACTTT
>TRBV5-6|TRBD2|.|TRBJ2-5|15
CASSRASGVQETQYF
TGTGCCAGCAGCAGGGCTAGCGGGGTCCAAGAGACCCAGTACTTC
>TRBV6-4|.|.|TRBJ1-5|15
CASSEAGGGNQPQHF
TGTGCCAGCAGTGAAGCGGGGGGGGGCAATCAGCCCCAGCATTTT
>TRBV2|.|.|TRBJ1-2|15
CASSPEGHGNYGYTF
TGTGCCAGCAGCCCCGAAGGACACGGTAACTATGGCTACACCTTC
>TRBV7-2|TRBD1|.|TRBJ1-5|15
CASSGGQGKGQPQHF
TGTGCCAGCAGCGGGGGACAGGGGAAGGGTCAGCCCCAGCATTTT
>TRBV28|TRBD2|.|TRBJ2-7|13
CATWGLAVYEQYF
TGTGCCACCTGGGGACTAGCGGTCTACGAGCAGTACTTC
>TRBV19|.|once|TRBJ1-1|12
CASSIIGTEAFF
TGTGCCAGTAGTATCATCGGCACTGAAGCTTTCTTT
>TRBV20-1|.|.|TRBJ2-1|16
CSASDQGPSSYNEQFF
TGCAGTGCTAGTGATCAGGGTCCTAGCTCCTACAATGAGCAGTTCTTC
>TRBV19|TRBD1|few|TRBJ1-5|15
CASSIQGGNGQPQHF
TGTGCCAGTAGTATACAGGGGGGCAACGGTCAGCCCCAGCATTTT
>TRBV6-1|.|once|TRBJ2-7|14
CASSDPGSSYEQYF
TGTGCCAGCAGTGATCCGGGTTCGTCCTACGAGCAGTACTTC
>TRBV7-9|TRBD1|few|TRBJ2-1|13
CASTLGQVNEQFF
TGTGCCAGCACCTTAGGACAGGTAAATGAGCAGTTCTTC
>TRBV7-8|TRBD1|.|TRBJ1-1|16
CASSFRTGVGNTEAFF
TGTGCCAGCAGCTTTCGGACAGGGGTTGGGAACACTGAAGCTTTCTTT
>TRBV4-3|TRBD1|.|TRBJ1-5|15
CASSQDPGGGQPQHF
TGCGCCAGCAGCCAAGATCCAGGGGGAGGACAGCCCCAGCATTTT